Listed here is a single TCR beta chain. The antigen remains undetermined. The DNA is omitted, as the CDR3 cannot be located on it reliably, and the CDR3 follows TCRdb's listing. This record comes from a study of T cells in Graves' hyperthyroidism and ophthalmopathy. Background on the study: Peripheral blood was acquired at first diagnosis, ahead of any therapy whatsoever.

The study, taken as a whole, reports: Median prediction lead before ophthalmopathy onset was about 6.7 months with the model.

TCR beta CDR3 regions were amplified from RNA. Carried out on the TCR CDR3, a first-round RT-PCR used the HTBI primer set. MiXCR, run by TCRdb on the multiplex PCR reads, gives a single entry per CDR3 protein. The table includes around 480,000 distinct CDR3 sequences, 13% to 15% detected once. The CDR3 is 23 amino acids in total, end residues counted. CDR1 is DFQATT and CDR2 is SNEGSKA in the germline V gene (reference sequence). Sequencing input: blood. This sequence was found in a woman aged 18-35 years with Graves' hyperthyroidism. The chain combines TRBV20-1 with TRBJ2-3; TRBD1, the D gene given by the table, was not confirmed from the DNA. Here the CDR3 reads CSAPARDRAYEQYFGPGTDTQYF.